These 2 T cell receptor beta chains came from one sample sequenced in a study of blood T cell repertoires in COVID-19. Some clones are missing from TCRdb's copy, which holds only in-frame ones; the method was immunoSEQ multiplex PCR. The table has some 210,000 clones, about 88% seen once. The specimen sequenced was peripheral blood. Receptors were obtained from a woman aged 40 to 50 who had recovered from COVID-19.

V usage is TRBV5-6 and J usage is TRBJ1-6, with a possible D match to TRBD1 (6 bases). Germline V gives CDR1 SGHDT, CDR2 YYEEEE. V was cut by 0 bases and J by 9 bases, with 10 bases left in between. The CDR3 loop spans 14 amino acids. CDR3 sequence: CASSLGDRLSPLHF. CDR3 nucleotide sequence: TGTGCCAGCAGCTTGGGCGACAGGCTTTCACCCCTCCACTTT.

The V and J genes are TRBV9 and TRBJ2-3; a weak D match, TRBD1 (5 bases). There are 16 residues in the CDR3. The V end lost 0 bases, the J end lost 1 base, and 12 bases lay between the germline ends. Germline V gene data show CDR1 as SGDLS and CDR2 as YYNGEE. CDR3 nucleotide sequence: TGTGCCAGCAGCGTAGGGGGCGTCATTGGCACAGATACGCAGTATTTT. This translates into CASSVGGVIGTDTQYF.